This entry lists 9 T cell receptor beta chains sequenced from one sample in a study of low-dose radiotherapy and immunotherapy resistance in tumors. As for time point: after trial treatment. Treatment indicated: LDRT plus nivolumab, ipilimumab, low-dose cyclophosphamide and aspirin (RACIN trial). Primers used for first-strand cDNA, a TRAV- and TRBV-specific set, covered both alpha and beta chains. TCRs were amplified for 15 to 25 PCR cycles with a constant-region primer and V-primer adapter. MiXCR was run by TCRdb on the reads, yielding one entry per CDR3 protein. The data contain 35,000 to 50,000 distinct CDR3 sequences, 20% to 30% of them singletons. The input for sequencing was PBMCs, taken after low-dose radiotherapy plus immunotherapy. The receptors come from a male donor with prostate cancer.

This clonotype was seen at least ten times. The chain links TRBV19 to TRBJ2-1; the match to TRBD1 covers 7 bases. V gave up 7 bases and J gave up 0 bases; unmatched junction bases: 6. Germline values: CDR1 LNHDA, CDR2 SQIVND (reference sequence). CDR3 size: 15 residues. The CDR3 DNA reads TGTGCCAGTACCCTGGACAGGAGCTCCTACAATGAGCAGTTCTTC. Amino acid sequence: CASTLDRSSYNEQFF.

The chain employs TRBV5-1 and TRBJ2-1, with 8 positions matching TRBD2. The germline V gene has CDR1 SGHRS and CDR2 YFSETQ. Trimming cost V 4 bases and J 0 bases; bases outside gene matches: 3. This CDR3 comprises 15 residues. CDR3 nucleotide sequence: TGCGCCAGCAGCATTAGCGGGGCCTCCTACAATGAGCAGTTCTTC. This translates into CASSISGASYNEQFF. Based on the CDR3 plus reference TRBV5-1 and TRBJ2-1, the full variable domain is KAGVTQTPRYLIKTRGQQVTLSCSPISGHRSVSWYQQTPGQGLQFLFEYFSETQRNKGNFPGRFSGRQFSNSRSEMNVSTLELGDSALYLCASSISGASYNEQFFGPGTRLTVL.

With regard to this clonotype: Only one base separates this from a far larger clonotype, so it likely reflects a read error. The CDR3 DNA follows: TGTGCCAGCAGTGCGCAGGCCTTGAACACTGAAGCTTTCTTT. Its protein is CASSAQALNTEAFF. The rearrangement links TRBV6-6 to TRBJ1-1; D not resolved. The CDR3 sequence is 14 residues long. Trimming took 5 bases from V and 0 from J, leaving 10 bases between them. CDR1 is MNHNY and CDR2 is SVGAGI in the germline V gene (reference sequence).

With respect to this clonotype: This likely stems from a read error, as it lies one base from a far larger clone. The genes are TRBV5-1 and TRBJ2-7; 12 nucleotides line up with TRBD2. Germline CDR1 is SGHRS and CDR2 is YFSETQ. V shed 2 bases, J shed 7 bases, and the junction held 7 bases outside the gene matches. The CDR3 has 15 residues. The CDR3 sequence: CASSLTTSGSNEQYF. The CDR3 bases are TGCGCCAGCAGCTTAACGACTAGCGGGAGTAATGAGCAGTACTTC.

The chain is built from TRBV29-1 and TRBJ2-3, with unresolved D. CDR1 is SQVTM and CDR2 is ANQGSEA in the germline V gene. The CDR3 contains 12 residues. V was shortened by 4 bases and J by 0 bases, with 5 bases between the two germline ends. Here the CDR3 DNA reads TGCAGCGTTGTTTGGAGCACAGATACGCAGTATTTT. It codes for CSVVWSTDTQYF.

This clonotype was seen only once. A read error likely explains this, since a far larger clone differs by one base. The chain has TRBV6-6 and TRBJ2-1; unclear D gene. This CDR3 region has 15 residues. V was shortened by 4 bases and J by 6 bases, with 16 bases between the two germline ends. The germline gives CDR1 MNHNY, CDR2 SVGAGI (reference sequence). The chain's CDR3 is CASSSVDASSNEQFF. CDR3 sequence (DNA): TGTGCCAGCAGTTCAGTTGACGCATCGAGCAATGAGCAGTTCTTC.

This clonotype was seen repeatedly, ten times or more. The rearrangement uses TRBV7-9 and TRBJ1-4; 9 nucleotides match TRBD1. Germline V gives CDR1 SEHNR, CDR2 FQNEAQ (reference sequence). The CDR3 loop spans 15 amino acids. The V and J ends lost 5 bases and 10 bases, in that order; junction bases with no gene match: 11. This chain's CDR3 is CASSPGTGQKGKLFF. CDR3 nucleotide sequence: TGTGCCAGCAGCCCTGGGACAGGGCAGAAGGGAAAACTGTTTTTT.

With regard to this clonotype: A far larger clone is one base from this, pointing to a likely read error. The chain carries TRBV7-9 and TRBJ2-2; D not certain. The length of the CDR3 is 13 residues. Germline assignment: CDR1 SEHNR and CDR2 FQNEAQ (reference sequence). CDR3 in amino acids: CVSSSLNTGELFF. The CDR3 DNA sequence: TGTGTCAGCAGCTCCCTCAACACCGGGGAGCTGTTTTTT.

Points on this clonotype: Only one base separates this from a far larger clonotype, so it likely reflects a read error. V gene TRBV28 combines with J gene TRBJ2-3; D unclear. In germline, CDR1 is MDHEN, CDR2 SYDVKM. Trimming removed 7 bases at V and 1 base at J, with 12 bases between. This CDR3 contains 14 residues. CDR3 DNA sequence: TGTGCCAGCACCGACGCTAGGGGCACAGATACGCAGTATTTT. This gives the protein CASTDARGTDTQYF.